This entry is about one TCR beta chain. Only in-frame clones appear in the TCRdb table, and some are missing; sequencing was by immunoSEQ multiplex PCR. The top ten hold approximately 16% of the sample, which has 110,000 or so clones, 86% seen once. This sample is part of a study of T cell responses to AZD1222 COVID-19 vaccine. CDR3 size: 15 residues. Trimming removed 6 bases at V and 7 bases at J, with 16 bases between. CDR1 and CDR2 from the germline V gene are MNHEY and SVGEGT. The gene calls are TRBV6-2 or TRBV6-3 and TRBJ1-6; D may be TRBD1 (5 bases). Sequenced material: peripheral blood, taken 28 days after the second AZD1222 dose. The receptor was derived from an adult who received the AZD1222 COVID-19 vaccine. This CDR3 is CASSPRGAANSPLHF. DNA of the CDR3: TGTGCCAGCAGCCCTCGAGGGGCCGCGAATTCACCCCTCCACTTT.